This TCR beta chain was obtained from a study of cytomegalovirus exposure and HLA in healthy donors. The CDR3 sequence is 16 residues long. Germline V gene sequence: CDR1 SGHTA, CDR2 FQGNSA. V was clipped by 3 bases and J by 0 bases; unmatched bases: 3. Findings and caveats of the study: There was a cluster of highly shared sequence variants that was likely a sequencing artifact. In vitro work confirmed that a few CMV-associated chains recognize CMV antigens. Sequencing depth roughly uniform across donors was assumed in presence/absence analyses.

With respect to this clone: As yet, its antigen is unknown.

Both 60 Vbeta primers and 13 Jbeta primers went into the PCR. The data were produced by immunoSEQ multiplex PCR, yet TCRdb's version contains in-frame clones alone and is incomplete. The table lists around 90,000 clones, around 67% of them singletons. This chain joins TRBV7-2 and TRBJ2-3, with 10 bases that match TRBD2. The TCR was taken from a human donor in good health. Material: PBMCs. The chain's CDR3 is CASSFLAGGSTDTQYF. The CDR3 DNA follows: TGTGCCAGCAGCTTCTTAGCGGGGGGAAGCACAGATACGCAGTATTTT.